This T cell receptor (beta chain) stems from a study of neurological immune-mediated disorders. As for the study in general: Among 34 multiple sclerosis patients, about 30 were relapsing-remitting and 3 were secondary progressive.

This clonotype was counted many times. V lost 4 bases, J lost 3 bases, and 11 bases lay in between. The CDR3 totals 13 residues. Germline loops: CDR1 SGHRS, CDR2 YFSETQ. From 15-18 subjects, every sequencing run obtained over 170 million TCR-beta sequences. TCRdb used MiXCR to reprocess the 5' RACE reads, holding one entry per CDR3 protein. In the table there are tens of thousands of distinct CDR3 sequences, 3.5% to 5.5% of which are singletons. Material for sequencing was PBMCs. This clonotype originated in a man aged 30 to 39 with multiple sclerosis. This chain links TRBV5-1 with TRBJ2-7, with D perhaps assigned TRBD1 or TRBD2 (6 bases each). The CDR3 DNA reads as TGCGCCAGCAGCACGGGGGCCGACTACGAGCAGTACTTC. Protein product: CASSTGADYEQYF.